Each of the 29 T cell receptor beta chains below was sequenced from the same sample in a study of blood T cell repertoires in COVID-19. Libraries were prepared by immunoSEQ multiplex PCR; TCRdb keeps only in-frame clonotypes and omits some of them. The sample yields 250,000 to 400,000 clones, about 91% seen once. The source material was peripheral blood. The receptors come from a woman under 40 with COVID-19, enrolled during active disease.

CDR3 DNA: TGTGCCAGCTCATTTGGACTAGGGGGCAATGAGCAGTTCTTC. Its translation is CASSFGLGGNEQFF. The V call is TRBV18, the J call TRBJ2-1; possibly TRBD2 for D (7 bases). Germline lookup yields CDR1 KGHSH and CDR2 LQKENI. The CDR3 totals 14 residues. V lost 5 bases, J lost 6 bases, and 14 bases lay in between.

The chain has TRBV27 and TRBJ1-5, with 7 bases lining up with TRBD1. This CDR3 region has 16 residues. Germline values: CDR1 MNHEY, CDR2 SMNVEV (reference sequence). V trimming: 5 bases; J trimming: 5 bases; junction bases outside the gene matches: 12. The CDR3 loop reads CASSPHSGTDHQPQHF. CDR3 in DNA: TGTGCCAGCAGTCCACATTCCGGGACAGATCATCAGCCCCAGCATTTT.

This clone was observed once. Here the CDR3 reads CASSFGISPGLANYGYTF. The CDR3 DNA sequence: TGTGCCAGCAGCTTCGGCATATCCCCGGGTTTGGCTAACTATGGCTACACCTTC. The chain carries TRBV11-3 and TRBJ1-2; no definite D call. Looked up from germline, CDR1 is SGHNT and CDR2 is YENEEA. This CDR3 has 18 amino acids. The ends were cut back, 3 bases at V and 0 bases at J, with 20 bases in the middle.

The chain combines TRBV5-5 with TRBJ2-7, with D hard to call. CDR1 is SGHKS and CDR2 is YYEKEE in the germline V gene (reference sequence). This CDR3 region has 12 residues. V lost 2 bases, J lost 5 bases, and 8 bases lay in between. Here the CDR3 reads CASSFDINEQYF. In DNA form, the CDR3 reads TGTGCCAGCAGCTTCGACATTAACGAGCAGTACTTC.

The rearrangement joins TRBV6-6 to TRBJ2-6, with 9 nucleotides matching TRBD1. With V trimmed by 5 bases and J by 2 bases, 7 bases remained unmatched. Germline V gene lookup returns CDR1 MNHNY and CDR2 SVGAGI (reference sequence). CDR3 length: 17 residues. The CDR3 loop is CASSRDRDLTGANVLTF. As DNA, the CDR3 is TGTGCCAGCAGTCGGGACAGGGATTTAACTGGGGCCAACGTCCTGACTTTC.

The chain couples TRBV18 to TRBJ1-6; 8 nucleotides match TRBD1. CDR1 and CDR2 from the germline V gene are KGHSH and LQKENI. This CDR3 spans 16 amino acids. The V gene end was trimmed by 2 bases and the J gene end by 8 bases; junction bases not matched to a gene: 8. CDR3 in DNA: TGTGCCAGCTCACCAATTGCCGCGACAGGGGATTCACCCCTCCACTTT. As protein: CASSPIAATGDSPLHF.

The chain has TRBV5-1 and TRBJ2-2, with D tentatively TRBD1 (5 bases). The CDR3 totals 14 residues. Trimming took off 5 bases at V and 0 bases at J, with 8 bases between the two ends. Germline CDR1 SGHRS, CDR2 YFSETQ. CDR3 DNA sequence: TGCGCCAGCAGGGAGACAGCGAACACCGGGGAGCTGTTTTTT. The encoded protein is CASRETANTGELFF.

The chain's CDR3 is CASIGGARTEAFF. The CDR3 DNA reads TGTGCCAGCATCGGAGGGGCGCGCACTGAAGCTTTCTTT. J is TRBJ1-1 and V is TRBV28; D is perhaps TRBD1 (5 bases). V was shortened by 7 bases and J by 4 bases, with 13 bases between the two germline ends. CDR3 length: 13 amino acids. Germline CDR1 is MDHEN and CDR2 is SYDVKM.

This clone was seen a few times. V usage is TRBV18 and J usage is TRBJ2-7; 9 nucleotides line up with TRBD1. The V segment lost 3 bases and the J segment 1 base; nucleotides outside the gene matches: 4. CDR3 length equals 15 residues. CDR1 is KGHSH and CDR2 is LQKENI in the germline V gene. The CDR3 spells CASSPGTGRSYEQYF. The CDR3 nucleotides are TGTGCCAGCTCACCGGGGACAGGGAGGTCCTACGAGCAGTACTTC. The whole variable domain, remainder taken from reference TRBV18 and TRBJ2-7, is NAGVMQNPRHLVRRRGQEARLRCSPMKGHSHVYWYRQLPEEGLKFMVYLQKENIIDESGMPKERFSAEFPKEGPSILRIQQVVRGDSAAYFCASSPGTGRSYEQYFGPGTRLTVT.

The V call is TRBV11-2, the J call TRBJ1-1; D possibly corresponds to TRBD1 (6 bases). The CDR3 has 15 amino acids. The V gene's germline CDR1 is SGHAT and CDR2 FQNNGV. Between the trimmed V and J ends, which lost 4 bases and 3 bases, there was a span of 15 bases. CDR3 sequence: CASSSSEGGYTEAFF. In DNA, the CDR3 is TGTGCCAGCAGCTCCTCAGAGGGGGGGTACACTGAAGCTTTCTTT. Variable domain in full (rest from reference TRBV11-2 and TRBJ1-1): EAGVAQSPRYKIIEKRQSVAFWCNPISGHATLYWYQQILGQGPKLLIQFQNNGVVDDSQLPKDRFSAERLKGVDSTLKIQPAKLEDSAVYLCASSSSEGGYTEAFFGQGTRLTVV.

This clone was detected only once. This chain uses TRBV6-6 with TRBJ1-2; TRBD1 aligns across 10 bases. Germline loops: CDR1 MNHNY, CDR2 SVGAGI (reference sequence). The CDR3 sequence is 14 residues long. V was clipped by 6 bases and J by 4 bases; unmatched bases: 5. The CDR3, as DNA: TGTGCCAGCAGCACGACAGGGGGCCCCTATGGCTACACCTTC. As protein: CASSTTGGPYGYTF.

The chain carries TRBV29-1 and TRBJ1-1; TRBD1 aligns across 7 bases. This CDR3 is built from 14 residues. Germline V gene sequence: CDR1 SQVTM, CDR2 ANQGSEA. The J segment lost 4 bases and the V segment lost 6 bases, leaving 11 bases of the junction unmatched. The DNA of the CDR3 is TGCAGCGTGGAGGCGCGGGCAGGGGGCACTGAAGCTTTCTTT. Translating gives CSVEARAGGTEAFF.

V usage is TRBV2 and J usage is TRBJ2-3, with a tentative D call TRBD1 (5 bases). From germline, CDR1 is SNHLY and CDR2 FYNNEI. The CDR3 has 13 amino acids. V dropped 6 bases and J dropped 6 bases, with 13 bases sitting between them. The CDR3 DNA sequence: TGTGCCAGCAGGGCAGGCCAGGGTGATACGCAGTATTTT. Translating gives CASRAGQGDTQYF.

V and J are TRBV29-1 and TRBJ1-1; D not certain. The CDR3 is 12 amino acids. Germline CDR1 reads SQVTM; CDR2 reads ANQGSEA. Trimming took off 6 bases at V and 5 bases at J, with 13 bases between the two ends. The chain's CDR3 is CSVEPGWTEAFF. CDR3 coding DNA: TGCAGCGTGGAACCGGGGTGGACTGAAGCTTTCTTT.

The J gene is TRBJ1-6, the V gene TRBV6-6; 7 positions match TRBD1. Trimming cost V 6 bases and J 2 bases; bases outside gene matches: 7. Germline CDR1 is MNHNY and CDR2 is SVGAGI (reference sequence). The CDR3 covers 16 residues. The CDR3: CASSDGTEAYNSPLHF. Written as DNA, the CDR3 is TGTGCCAGCAGCGACGGGACAGAAGCCTATAATTCACCCCTCCACTTT.

The chain is built from TRBV2 and TRBJ2-7, with 8 bases aligning to TRBD2. The V gene's germline CDR1 is SNHLY and CDR2 FYNNEI. This CDR3 has 15 amino acids. Trimming removed 0 bases from V and 12 bases from J; junction bases left unmatched: 13. This chain's CDR3 is CASSEAGLGTLGAYF. Here the CDR3 DNA reads TGTGCCAGCAGTGAAGCGGGACTAGGAACTCTAGGTGCGTACTTC.

The gene calls are TRBV5-8 and TRBJ1-2, with 8 bases fitting TRBD1. The CDR3 has 15 residues. Germline values: CDR1 SGHTS, CDR2 YDEGEE. Losses at the gene ends were 3 bases for V and 8 bases for J; bases not matched to a gene: 12. The chain's CDR3 is CASSWSETGDNGYTF. CDR3 DNA sequence: TGTGCCAGCAGCTGGAGTGAGACAGGGGACAACGGCTACACCTTC.

This clone was seen a single time. The chain has TRBV30 and TRBJ1-2; possibly TRBD1 for D (6 bases). There are 15 residues in the CDR3. Germline values: CDR1 GTSNPN, CDR2 SVGIG (reference sequence). V was trimmed by 1 base and J by 0 bases, leaving 12 bases between them. The CDR3 is CAWSANRATNYGYTF. For the CDR3, the DNA is TGTGCCTGGAGTGCGAACAGGGCGACTAACTATGGCTACACCTTC.

The chain couples TRBV12-3 or TRBV12-4 to TRBJ2-1; 10 bases align to TRBD2. Unmatched junction bases numbered 2, after V lost 7 bases and J lost 5 bases. The CDR3 sequence is 13 residues long. The CDR3 DNA reads as TGTGCCAGCAAAACTAGCGGGGACAATGAGCAGTTCTTC. It encodes CASKTSGDNEQFF.

The rearrangement links TRBV6-5 to TRBJ2-3; weak D call: TRBD2 (6 bases). This CDR3 comprises 15 residues. Germline lookup yields CDR1 MNHEY and CDR2 SVGAGI. V was pared by 7 bases and J by 0 bases, with 14 bases between. Here the CDR3 reads CASILGSMSTDTQYF. Here the CDR3 DNA reads TGTGCCAGCATCCTCGGGAGCATGAGCACAGATACGCAGTATTTT.

The CDR3 loop is CASSYSRRDWISPGEQYV. The CDR3 DNA reads TGTGCCAGCAGTTACTCTCGAAGGGACTGGATTAGCCCGGGCGAGCAGTACGTC. This rearrangement joins TRBV6-7 to TRBJ2-7, with a possible D match to TRBD2 (6 bases). TRBV6-7 is treated as an ORF (open reading frame) with a function not yet certain. V dropped 0 bases and J dropped 6 bases, with 24 bases sitting between them. The CDR3 has 18 amino acids.

This chain connects TRBV7-9 to TRBJ1-2, with 9 bases matching TRBD1. The trim removed 5 bases at V and 3 bases at J, leaving 7 bases unmatched. CDR3 size: 15 residues. Germline V gene lookup returns CDR1 SEHNR and CDR2 FQNEAQ (reference sequence). CDR3 residues: CASSLGTGLDYGYTF. The CDR3 DNA is TGTGCCAGCAGCCTCGGGACAGGGTTGGACTATGGCTACACCTTC.

V is TRBV19 and J is TRBJ2-2; D ambiguous. Trimming shortened V by 3 bases and J by 10 bases, and 15 bases separated the two germline ends. From germline, CDR1 is LNHDA and CDR2 SQIVND (reference sequence). CDR3 length equals 14 residues. The CDR3 sequence is CASSIRVFGQELFF. In DNA, the CDR3 is TGTGCCAGTAGTATTCGAGTGTTCGGTCAGGAGCTGTTTTTT.

This chain links TRBV6-6 with TRBJ2-2; D remains unclear. Trimming cost V 6 bases and J 0 bases, with 2 bases left between them. Germline loops: CDR1 MNHNY, CDR2 SVGAGI (reference sequence). The CDR3 is made up of 12 amino acids. The CDR3 coding sequence is TGTGCCAGCAGCACGAACACCGGGGAGCTGTTTTTT. It encodes CASSTNTGELFF.

This chain uses TRBV27 with TRBJ1-1, with D tentatively TRBD1 (6 bases). CDR3 length: 13 residues. The ends were cut back, 7 bases at V and 5 bases at J, with 14 bases in the middle. Germline assignment: CDR1 MNHEY and CDR2 SMNVEV (reference sequence). CDR3 residues: CASILQGRTEAFF. The DNA of the CDR3 is TGTGCCAGCATCCTACAGGGCCGGACTGAAGCTTTCTTT.

This chain joins TRBV7-2 and TRBJ1-1; D remains ambiguous. Between the trimmed V and J ends, which lost 3 bases and 4 bases, there was a span of 12 bases. CDR1 is SGHTA, CDR2 FQGNSA, per germline. The CDR3 is 14 amino acids. The CDR3: CASSFGRPSTEAFF. The CDR3, as DNA: TGTGCCAGCAGCTTCGGCAGGCCTTCCACTGAAGCTTTCTTT. The full variable domain, with the rest looked up from reference TRBV7-2 and TRBJ1-1, is GAGVSQSPSNKVTEKGKDVELRCDPISGHTALYWYRQSLGQGLEFLIYFQGNSAPDKSGLPSDRFSAERTGGSVSTLTIQRTQQEDSAVYLCASSFGRPSTEAFFGQGTRLTVV.

CDR3 sequence reads: CASSLTRYNEQFF. In DNA, the CDR3 is TGTGCCAGCAGCTTAACCAGATACAATGAGCAGTTCTTC. The chain is built from TRBV13 and TRBJ2-1; D is uncertain. Trimming removed 2 bases from V and 4 bases from J, with 6 bases in between. Germline lookup yields CDR1 PRHDT and CDR2 FYEKMQ (reference sequence). The CDR3 totals 13 residues.

CDR3 DNA: TGTGCCAGCAGTTACATCTACTCTGGAAACACCATATATTTT. Protein product: CASSYIYSGNTIYF. The chain links TRBV6-5 to TRBJ1-3, with unresolved D. Germline-derived CDR1 and CDR2 are MNHEY and SVGAGI. The CDR3 runs to 14 residues. Trimming cost V 2 bases and J 0 bases, with 5 bases left between them.

The J gene is TRBJ2-3, the V gene TRBV6-2 or TRBV6-3; possibly TRBD1 for D (6 bases). The V end lost 0 bases, the J end lost 4 bases, and 8 bases lay between the germline ends. Germline CDR1 and CDR2: MNHEY and SVGEGT. The CDR3 spans 14 residues. CDR3 nucleotide sequence: TGTGCCAGCAGTTACTCCCACAGGGCAGATACGCAGTATTTT. It is translated as CASSYSHRADTQYF.